The clone carrying this T cell receptor beta chain was observed once. What it binds is not known. The data are from a study of T cells in localized non-small cell lung cancer. Per the germline V gene, CDR1 is MNHNS and CDR2 is SASEGT. CDR3 size: 11 residues. V lost 7 bases to trimming and J lost 0 bases, with 3 bases between them. The study's findings and limits: Maximal T cell clonality occurred in uninvolved adjacent lung, with tumor ranking below it.

Sequenced by immunoSEQ multiplex PCR; TCRdb stores in-frame clones only, minus some. The sample holds just under 35,000 clones, approximately 90% seen once. The chain uses TRBV6-1 and TRBJ1-1; D gene unclear. The TCR sequence derives from a female donor at least 60 years old with stage II lung adenocarcinoma. The source material was peripheral blood mononuclear cells, sampled before any cancer treatment. CDR3 bases: TGTGCCAGCATCATGAACACTGAAGCTTTCTTT. Translation gives CASIMNTEAFF.